This note documents a single TCR beta chain sequence. Its antigen specificity is not known. There are no base qualities to consult, and no much larger clone falls within one base. The sample belongs to a study of blood T cell repertoires in COVID-19 (dated by TCRdb to about 2020). Study-wide context: Collaborator samples came from the United States, Italy and Spain and covered acute and convalescent phases of COVID-19. The material from the prospective study consisted of cDNA or gDNA derived from T cells, B-cell-depleted T cells, or PBMCs. The dataset comprised deeply sampled blood TCRbeta repertoires from subjects exposed to, actively infected with, or recovered from COVID-19. The repertoires were made available in a free public database intended to serve as a resource for research on the immune response to SARS-CoV-2. Samples were obtained from the ongoing ImmuneRACE study (first 160 participants) and from some 1,200 subjects provided by 6 global collaborators. Nearly every sample came with metadata listing a de-identified subject ID, COVID-19 status, age in years and sex. Where HLA class I and class II types were available, the types were taken from metadata supplied by the sample provider, not from assay-based typing. Paper-wide results and their limitations: The amount of clinical and demographic metadata varied by source and participant and was provided uncurated.

Whole blood was collected in K2EDTA tubes by collaborating institutions according to the institutions' own protocols. For TCRbeta analysis, collaborator samples were shipped as frozen whole blood, as isolated PBMCs, or as DNA extracted from either sample type. The immunoSEQ Assay, a bias-controlled multiplex PCR, was used to amplify TCRbeta CDR3 regions from genomic DNA. For the original study's pipeline: The number of nucleated cells in each sample was estimated from the amplification of reference gene primers within the assay. To quantify the absolute abundance of each unique TCRbeta CDR3 rearrangement, sequence reads were collapsed and filtered. Productive Simpson clonality was computed per sample as the square root of Simpson's diversity index over productive rearrangements. The table was pulled from immuneACCESS by TCRdb, which kept in-frame rearrangements only. Such tables lose some clones; where checked, under half of the loss comes from unresolved V genes, and the rest has no known cause. Clone size and V and J calls were adopted from that table, with D and trimming inferred from the DNA. The sample profile shows fewer than 350,000 clones; over 75% of them were found once. The ten largest make up approximately 8.8% of the sample.

Here V drops 4 bases and J drops 4 bases, and the junction holds 4 bases not matched to any gene. The germline V gene (reference sequence) specifies MNHNY as CDR1 and SVGAGI as CDR2. The CDR3 has 15 amino acids, counting the end cysteine and phenylalanine. Only the CDR3 DNA stays, 45 bases, in frame from base 1. Recombination linked TRBV6-6 to TRBJ1-4, and TRBD1 aligns with 9 junction nucleotides. The sequenced sample consisted of peripheral blood. This TCR derives from a man aged 18 to 35 with active or convalescent COVID-19. The nucleotides are TGTGCCAGCAGTTCAGGACAGGGGCTTAATGAAAAACTGTTTTTT. Its amino acids are CASSSGQGLNEKLFF.